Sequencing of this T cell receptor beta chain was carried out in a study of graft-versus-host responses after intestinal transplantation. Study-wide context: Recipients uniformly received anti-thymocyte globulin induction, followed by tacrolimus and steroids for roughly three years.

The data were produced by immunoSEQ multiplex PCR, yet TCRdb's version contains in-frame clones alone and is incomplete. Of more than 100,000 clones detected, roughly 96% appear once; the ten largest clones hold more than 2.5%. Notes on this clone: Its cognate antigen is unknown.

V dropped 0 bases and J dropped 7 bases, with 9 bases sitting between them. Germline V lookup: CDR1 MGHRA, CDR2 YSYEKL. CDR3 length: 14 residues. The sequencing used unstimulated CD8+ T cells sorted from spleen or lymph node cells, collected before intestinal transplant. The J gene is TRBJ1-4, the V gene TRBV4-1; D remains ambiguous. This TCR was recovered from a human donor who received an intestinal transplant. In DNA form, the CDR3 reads TGCGCCAGCAGCCAAGAGACGTCAGCTGAAAAACTGTTTTTT. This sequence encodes CASSQETSAEKLFF.